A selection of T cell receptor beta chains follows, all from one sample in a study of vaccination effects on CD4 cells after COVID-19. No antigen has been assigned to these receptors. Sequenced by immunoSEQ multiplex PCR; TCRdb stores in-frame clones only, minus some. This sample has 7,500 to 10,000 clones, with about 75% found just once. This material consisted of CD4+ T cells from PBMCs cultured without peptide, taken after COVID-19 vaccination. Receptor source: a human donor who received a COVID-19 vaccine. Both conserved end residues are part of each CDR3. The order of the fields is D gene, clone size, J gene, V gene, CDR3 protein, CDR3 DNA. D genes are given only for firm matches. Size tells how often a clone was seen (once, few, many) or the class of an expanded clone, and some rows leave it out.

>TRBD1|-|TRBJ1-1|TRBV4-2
CASSQETGEAFF
TGTGCCAGCAGCCAAGAGACAGGGGAAGCTTTCTTT
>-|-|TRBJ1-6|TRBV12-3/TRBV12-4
CASSSRGSPLHF
TGTGCCAGCAGTTCAAGGGGTTCACCCCTCCACTTT
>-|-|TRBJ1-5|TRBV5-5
CASSLGKGGNQPQHF
TGTGCCAGCAGCTTGGGAAAGGGGGGCAATCAGCCCCAGCATTTT
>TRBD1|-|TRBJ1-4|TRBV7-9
CASSLRQGNNEKLFF
TGTGCCAGCAGCCTACGACAGGGGAATAATGAAAAACTGTTTTTT
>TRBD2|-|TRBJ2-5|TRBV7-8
CASSLAATSGSPSMTQYF
TGTGCCAGCAGCTTAGCGGCCACTAGCGGGAGCCCCAGTATGACCCAGTACTTC
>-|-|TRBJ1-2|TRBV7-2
CASSLALSGYGYTF
TGTGCCAGCAGCTTAGCGTTGTCAGGGTATGGCTACACCTTC
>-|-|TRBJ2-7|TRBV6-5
CASTGQTYEQYF
TGTGCCAGCACGGGGCAGACCTACGAGCAGTACTTC
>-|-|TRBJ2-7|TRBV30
CAWSLSMYEQYF
TGTGCCTGGAGCCTAAGTATGTACGAGCAGTACTTC
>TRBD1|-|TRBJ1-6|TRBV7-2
CASSLATGGNSPLHF
TGTGCCAGCAGCTTAGCGACAGGGGGTAATTCACCCCTCCACTTT
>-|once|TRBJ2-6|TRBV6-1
CASSEKGGANVLTF
TGTGCCAGCAGTGAGAAGGGTGGGGCCAACGTCCTGACTTTC
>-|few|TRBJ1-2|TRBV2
CATRTDTLLYGYTF
TGTGCCACCCGGACGGATACTCTCCTTTATGGCTACACCTTC
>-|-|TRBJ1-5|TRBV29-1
CSVQEGLDNQPQHF
TGCAGCGTTCAAGAGGGGTTGGACAATCAGCCCCAGCATTTT
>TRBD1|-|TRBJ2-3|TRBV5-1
CASSLRDRDTDTQYF
TGCGCCAGCAGCCTCCGGGACAGGGACACAGATACGCAGTATTTT
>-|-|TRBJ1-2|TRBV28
CASSPRTGGYTF
TGTGCCAGCAGTCCGCGGACGGGTGGCTACACCTTC
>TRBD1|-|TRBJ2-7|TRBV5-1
CASSPRRGQGYEQYF
TGCGCCAGCAGCCCCCGTAGGGGACAGGGCTACGAGCAGTACTTC
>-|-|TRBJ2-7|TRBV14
CASSQGWTYEQYF
TGTGCCAGCAGCCAAGGATGGACCTACGAGCAGTACTTC
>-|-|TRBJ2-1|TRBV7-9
CASGWAKGLNEQFF
TGTGCCAGCGGGTGGGCCAAGGGTTTAAATGAGCAGTTCTTC
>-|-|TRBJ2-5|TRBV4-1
CASSQSGTGGETQYF
TGCGCCAGCAGCCAATCCGGGACTGGGGGGGAGACCCAGTACTTC
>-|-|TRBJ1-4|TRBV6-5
CASSSLDRLNEKLFF
TGTGCCAGCAGTTCCCTGGACAGACTTAATGAAAAACTGTTTTTT
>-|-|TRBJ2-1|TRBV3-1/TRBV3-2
CASSPGLGEGERNEQFF
TGTGCCAGCAGCCCGGGATTGGGGGAAGGAGAAAGAAATGAGCAGTTCTTC
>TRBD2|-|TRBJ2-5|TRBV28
CASLAGGKETQYF
TGTGCCAGCTTAGCGGGAGGGAAAGAGACCCAGTACTTC
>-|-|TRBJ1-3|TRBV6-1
CASSGRGSYSGNTIYF
TGTGCCAGCAGTGGCAGGGGATCTTACTCTGGAAACACCATATATTTT
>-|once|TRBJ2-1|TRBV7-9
CASEGGREQFF
TGTGCCAGCGAGGGGGGACGGGAGCAGTTCTTC
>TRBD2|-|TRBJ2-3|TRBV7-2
CASSLATWGGGLHTDTQYF
TGTGCCAGCAGCTTAGCGACTTGGGGCGGGGGGTTACACACAGATACGCAGTATTTT
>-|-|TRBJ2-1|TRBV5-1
CASSLGGNEQFF
TGCGCCAGCAGCTTGGGGGGGAATGAGCAGTTCTTC
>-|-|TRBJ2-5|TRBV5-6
CASSLSGGPEETQYF
TGTGCCAGCAGCTTGAGTGGTGGACCTGAAGAGACCCAGTACTTC
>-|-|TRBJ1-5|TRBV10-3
CAISREGSNQPQHF
TGTGCCATCAGCAGAGAGGGCAGCAATCAGCCCCAGCATTTT
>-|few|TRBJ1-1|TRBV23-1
CASSQSVAGDPITVEAFF
TGCGCCAGCAGTCAATCGGTAGCGGGGGACCCTATTACCGTTGAAGCTTTCTTT
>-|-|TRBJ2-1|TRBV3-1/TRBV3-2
CASSPDGSSYNEQFF
TGTGCCAGCAGCCCGGACGGAAGCTCCTACAATGAGCAGTTCTTC
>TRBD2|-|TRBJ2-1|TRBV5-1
CASSSGYNGLAGYNEQFF
TGCGCCAGCAGCTCTGGCTATAACGGGCTAGCGGGATACAATGAGCAGTTCTTC
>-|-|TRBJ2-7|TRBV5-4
CASSLAPSYEQYF
TGTGCCAGCAGCCTCGCCCCGTCCTACGAGCAGTACTTC
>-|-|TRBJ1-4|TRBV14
CASSQLPREKLFF
TGTGCCAGCAGCCAATTGCCCCGGGAAAAACTGTTTTTT
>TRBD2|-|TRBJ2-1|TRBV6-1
CASSGLSRGNEQFF
TGTGCCAGCAGTGGTTTATCGCGGGGGAATGAGCAGTTCTTC
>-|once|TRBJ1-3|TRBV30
CAGPGPGNTIYF
TGTGCCGGACCTGGGCCCGGAAACACCATATATTTT
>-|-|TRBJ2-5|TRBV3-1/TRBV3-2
CASSHRPSPLVETQYF
TGTGCCAGCAGCCATCGACCGTCTCCGTTGGTGGAGACCCAGTACTTC
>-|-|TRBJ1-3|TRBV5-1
CASSLAGGGNTIYF
TGCGCCAGCAGCTTGGCAGGAGGTGGAAACACCATATATTTT
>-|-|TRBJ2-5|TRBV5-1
CASSPGTRETQYF
TGCGCCAGCAGCCCCGGGACCCGAGAGACCCAGTACTTC
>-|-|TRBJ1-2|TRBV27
CASSPSRGNGYTF
TGTGCCAGCAGCCCAAGTCGAGGGAACGGCTACACCTTC
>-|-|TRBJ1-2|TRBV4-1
CASSQDGWGMRGGYTF
TGCGCCAGCAGCCAAGATGGGTGGGGGATGAGAGGTGGCTACACCTTC
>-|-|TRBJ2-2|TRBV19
CASSTPTGRGGQGTGELFF
TGTGCCAGTAGTACCCCAACGGGTAGGGGGGGGCAGGGCACCGGGGAGCTGTTTTTT
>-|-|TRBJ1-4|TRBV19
CASRGAINEKLFF
TGTGCCAGTAGAGGGGCCATTAATGAAAAACTGTTTTTT
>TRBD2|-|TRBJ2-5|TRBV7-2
CASSFSISRGGETQYF
TGTGCCAGCAGCTTTAGTATATCACGGGGAGGGGAGACCCAGTACTTC
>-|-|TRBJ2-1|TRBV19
CASSIGNEQFF
TGTGCCAGTAGTATTGGCAATGAGCAGTTCTTC
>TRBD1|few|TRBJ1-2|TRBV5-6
CASSLVEGAAYGYTF
TGTGCCAGCAGCTTGGTAGAGGGGGCTGCTTATGGCTACACCTTC
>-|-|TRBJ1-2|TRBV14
CASSQRTAYGYTF
TGTGCCAGCAGCCAGCGGACAGCTTATGGCTACACCTTC
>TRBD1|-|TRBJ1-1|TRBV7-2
CASSGGTAKNTEAFF
TGTGCCAGCAGCGGAGGGACAGCAAAGAACACTGAAGCTTTCTTT
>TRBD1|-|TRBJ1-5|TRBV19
CASSIPDRGFNQPQHF
TGTGCCAGTAGTATCCCCGACAGGGGATTCAATCAGCCCCAGCATTTT
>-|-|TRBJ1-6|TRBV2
CASSDDHSPLHF
TGTGCCAGCAGTGATGATCATTCACCCCTCCACTTT
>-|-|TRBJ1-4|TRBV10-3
CATRRVQGGDEKLFF
TGTGCCACCCGGAGAGTACAGGGAGGCGATGAAAAACTGTTTTTT
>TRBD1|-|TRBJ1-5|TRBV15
CATSSGQGFSNQPQHF
TGTGCCACCAGCAGCGGACAGGGCTTTAGCAATCAGCCCCAGCATTTT
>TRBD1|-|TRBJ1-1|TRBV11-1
CASSWTGDTEAFF
TGTGCCAGCAGCTGGACAGGGGACACTGAAGCTTTCTTT
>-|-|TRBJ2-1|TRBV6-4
CASSQGPSPYNEQFF
TGTGCCAGCAGTCAGGGACCGTCCCCCTACAATGAGCAGTTCTTC
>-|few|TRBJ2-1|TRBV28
CASSASPGLGSSYNEQFF
TGTGCCAGCAGCGCTAGTCCGGGACTGGGGAGCTCCTACAATGAGCAGTTCTTC
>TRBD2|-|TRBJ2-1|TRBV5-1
CASRGGRSSYNEQFF
TGCGCCAGCAGGGGAGGGAGGAGCTCCTACAATGAGCAGTTCTTC
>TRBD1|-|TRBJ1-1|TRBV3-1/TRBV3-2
CASSTSTGGAEAFF
TGTGCCAGCAGCACCTCGACAGGGGGAGCTGAAGCTTTCTTT
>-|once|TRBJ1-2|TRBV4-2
CASSQDVLANYGYTF
TGTGCCAGCAGCCAAGATGTTTTAGCAAACTATGGCTACACCTTC
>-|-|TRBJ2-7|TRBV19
CASSITRDLAYEQYF
TGTGCCAGTAGTATTACCCGGGACTTAGCCTACGAGCAGTACTTC